Presented here are 2 T cell receptor beta chains from one specimen sequenced in a study of T cell responses to AZD1222 COVID-19 vaccine. Produced via immunoSEQ multiplex PCR; TCRdb's table is partial and in-frame only. The table lists about 180,000 clones, just over 85% of them singletons, with roughly 10% in the top ten. Material: peripheral blood, obtained 28 days after the second AZD1222 dose. The receptor set was obtained from an adult who received the AZD1222 COVID-19 vaccine.

This clone was recorded only once. The chain uses TRBV29-1 and TRBJ1-1; D not certain. The CDR3 covers 13 residues. V lost 3 bases and J 0 bases, leaving 8 bases between the germline ends. Germline-derived CDR1 and CDR2 are SQVTM and ANQGSEA. This chain's CDR3 is CSVDVTVNTEAFF. In nucleotides, the CDR3 is TGCAGCGTTGACGTTACAGTGAACACTGAAGCTTTCTTT.

The chain employs TRBV5-4 and TRBJ2-2, with 9 bases fitting TRBD1. J gave up 3 bases and V 0 bases, and 3 bases lay outside the gene matches. Germline assignment: CDR1 SGHNT and CDR2 YYREEE (reference sequence). The CDR3 is 16 residues long. CDR3 protein: CASSLGGQGYTGELFF. CDR3 in DNA: TGTGCCAGCAGCTTGGGGGGACAGGGTTACACCGGGGAGCTGTTTTTT. The entire variable domain, with the rest obtained from reference TRBV5-4 and TRBJ2-2, is as follows: ETGVTQSPTHLIKTRGQQVTLRCSSQSGHNTVSWYQQALGQGPQFIFQYYREEENGRGNFPPRFSGLQFPNYSSELNVNALELDDSALYLCASSLGGQGYTGELFFGEGSRLTVL.